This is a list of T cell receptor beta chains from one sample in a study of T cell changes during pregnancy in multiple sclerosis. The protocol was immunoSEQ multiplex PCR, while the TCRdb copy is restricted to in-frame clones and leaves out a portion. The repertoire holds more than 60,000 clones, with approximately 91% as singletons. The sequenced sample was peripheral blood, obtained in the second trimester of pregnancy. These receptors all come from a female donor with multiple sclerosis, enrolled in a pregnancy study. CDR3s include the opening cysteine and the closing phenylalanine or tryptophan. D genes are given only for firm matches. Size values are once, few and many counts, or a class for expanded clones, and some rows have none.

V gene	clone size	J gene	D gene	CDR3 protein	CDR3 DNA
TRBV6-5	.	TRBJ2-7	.	CASSLRRLGGYEQYF	TGTGCCAGCAGTTTAAGGCGCCTAGGAGGATACGAGCAGTACTTC
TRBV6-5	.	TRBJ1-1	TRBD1	CASSYLIGTGNTEAFF	TGTGCCAGCAGTTACTTAATAGGGACAGGGAACACTGAAGCTTTCTTT
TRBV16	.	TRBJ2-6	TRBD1	CASSPYRGDSSGANVLTF	TGTGCCAGCAGCCCCTACAGGGGCGACTCTTCTGGGGCCAACGTCCTGACTTTC
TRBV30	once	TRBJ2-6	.	CAWSVQPSGANVLTF	TGTGCCTGGAGTGTACAGCCGTCTGGGGCCAACGTCCTGACTTTC
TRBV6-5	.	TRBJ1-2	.	CASSPLKGDGYTF	TGTGCCAGCAGCCCGCTGAAGGGGGATGGCTACACCTTC
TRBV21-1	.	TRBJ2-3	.	CASSKARDKTECTDTQYF	TGTGCCAGCAGCAAAGCCAGGGACAAAACAGAATGCACAGATACGCAGTATTTT
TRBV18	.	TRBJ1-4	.	CASSPSVGALTNEKLFF	TGTGCCAGCTCACCCTCGGTGGGCGCCCTAACTAATGAAAAACTGTTTTTT
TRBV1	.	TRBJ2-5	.	CTSSQGETSPGLRETQYF	TGCACCAGCAGCCAAGGGGAGACTAGTCCTGGTCTCCGAGAGACCCAGTACTTC
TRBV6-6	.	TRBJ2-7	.	CASSYLVGSYEQYF	TGTGCCAGCAGTTACTTAGTGGGGAGCTACGAGCAGTACTTC
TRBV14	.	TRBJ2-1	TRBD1	CASSQDAGGQFF	TGTGCCAGCAGCCAAGACGCAGGGGGGCAGTTCTTC
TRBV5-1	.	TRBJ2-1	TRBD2	CASSPYLADSYNEQFF	TGCGCCAGCAGCCCCTACCTAGCGGACTCCTACAATGAGCAGTTCTTC
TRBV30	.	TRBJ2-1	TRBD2	CAWSVRGGRARHEQFF	TGTGCCTGGAGTGTACGGGGCGGGAGGGCCAGACATGAGCAGTTCTTC
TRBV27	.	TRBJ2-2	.	CASSLWMSTQNTGELFF	TGTGCCAGCAGTTTATGGATGTCGACTCAGAACACCGGGGAGCTGTTTTTT
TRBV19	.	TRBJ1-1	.	CASSSQGPEAFF	TGTGCCAGTAGTTCTCAGGGGCCTGAAGCTTTCTTT
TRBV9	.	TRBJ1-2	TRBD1	CASSVDGGQGGPYGYTF	TGTGCCAGCAGCGTAGACGGGGGACAGGGGGGCCCCTATGGCTACACCTTC
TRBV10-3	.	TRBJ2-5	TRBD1	CAISVGQKETQYF	TGTGCCATCAGTGTGGGACAGAAAGAGACCCAGTACTTC
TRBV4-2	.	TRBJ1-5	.	CASSQKGSDSNQPQHF	TGTGCCAGCAGCCAAAAGGGGTCGGATAGCAATCAGCCCCAGCATTTT
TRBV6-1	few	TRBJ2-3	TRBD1	CASSEVGTGGLYTQYF	TGTGCCAGCAGTGAAGTGGGGACAGGGGGCTTGTATACGCAGTATTTT